This is a list of T cell receptor beta chains from one sample in a study of early T cells in non-severe SARS-CoV-2 infection. A single record per CDR3 protein comes from TCRdb applying MiXCR to the 5' RACE reads. The sample records tens of thousands of distinct CDR3 sequences, 9.5% to 15% being singletons. The sequenced sample consisted of whole blood. The receptor set was obtained from an adult who was a healthcare worker with PCR-confirmed SARS-CoV-2 infection or an uninfected control (not recorded which). Both conserved end residues are part of each CDR3. The D gene is left open where the match is weak. Rows give clone size only sometimes, using once, few, many, or a class for an expanded clone.

cdr3_nt cdr3_aa j_call clone_size v_call d_call
TGTGCCAGCAGTGACCGGGGCCCATGGGAGTTCTTC CASSDRGPWEFF TRBJ2-1 NA TRBV2 NA
TGTGCCAGCAGCGGAATCGTGGGGGCTGAGACCCAGTACTTC CASSGIVGAETQYF TRBJ2-5 many TRBV7-6 NA
TGTGCCAGTATGAACACTGAAGCTTTCTTT CASMNTEAFF TRBJ1-1 NA TRBV11-2 NA
TGTGCCAGCAGTTCCACCGGGACAGAGAGTGACTACACCTTC CASSSTGTESDYTF TRBJ1-2 few TRBV28 TRBD1
TGTGCCAGCAGCGTGACAGGGATCGGGGAGCTGTTTTTT CASSVTGIGELFF TRBJ2-2 NA TRBV9 TRBD1
TGTGCCACCAGCATACTAGCGGGAGGTCAGGATGAGCAGTTCTTC CATSILAGGQDEQFF TRBJ2-1 many TRBV15 TRBD2
TGTGCCAGCAGCCGGGACTCCGGCGAGCAGTTCTTC CASSRDSGEQFF TRBJ2-1 NA TRBV28 NA
TGTGCCAGCGGGTTGGGCCTACAGGGGAGCCACGAGCAGTACTTC CASGLGLQGSHEQYF TRBJ2-7 many TRBV2 TRBD1
TGTGCCAGCAGCCCACGGACAGGTGCTGGCACAGATACGCAGTATTTT CASSPRTGAGTDTQYF TRBJ2-3 NA TRBV5-4 TRBD1
TGTGCCAGTAGTATAGAGGCTAGCGGGACCTACGAGCAGTACTTC CASSIEASGTYEQYF TRBJ2-7 NA TRBV19 TRBD2
TGTGCCACCTCCGCGACAGGGGAAAATTCACCCCTCCACTTT CATSATGENSPLHF TRBJ1-6 many TRBV10-3 TRBD1
TGCAGTGCCCGAGGCGGTAACTACGAGCAGTACTTC CSARGGNYEQYF TRBJ2-7 NA TRBV20-1 NA
TGCAGCGTTGATGGGGTTTTCCACACAGATACGCAGTATTTT CSVDGVFHTDTQYF TRBJ2-3 many TRBV29-1 NA
TGTGCCAGCAGCCACCACCCGGGTAGCGGGAGCAACGAGCAGTACTTC CASSHHPGSGSNEQYF TRBJ2-7 NA TRBV3-1 TRBD2
TGCGCCAGCAGCTTTTTCAGGGCCGCGGATACGCAGTATTTT CASSFFRAADTQYF TRBJ2-3 NA TRBV5-1 NA
TGCAGTGCTAGAGCGGCCCTCTCGTACGAGCAGTACTTC CSARAALSYEQYF TRBJ2-7 NA TRBV20-1 NA
TGTGCCAGCAGCTTGGGGGGGCTAGCAGCCTACGAGCAGTACTTC CASSLGGLAAYEQYF TRBJ2-7 many TRBV5-6 NA